This T cell receptor (beta chain) was sequenced during a study of identical twins. TCRdb itself ran the 5' RACE reads through MiXCR, one entry per CDR3 protein. Here the sample spans more than 200,000 distinct CDR3 sequences, 11% to 15% being singletons. This clonotype was picked up many times. The V gene's germline CDR1 is SEHNR and CDR2 FQNEAQ (reference sequence). This CDR3 contains 16 residues. After removal of 2 bases from V and 7 bases from J, the junction contained 8 bases not matched to a gene. J is TRBJ2-1 and V is TRBV7-9, with 10 bases identical to TRBD2. Specimen: memory (CD45RO+) T cells sorted from blood. The origin of this receptor is a woman under 30 in good health. CDR3 protein: CASSLIPRTSGNEQFF. CDR3 DNA sequence: TGTGCCAGCAGCTTAATCCCGCGGACTAGCGGTAATGAGCAGTTCTTC. Full variable domain (missing parts from reference TRBV7-9 and TRBJ2-1): DTGVSQNPRHKITKRGQNVTFRCDPISEHNRLYWYRQTLGQGPEFLTYFQNEAQLEKSRLLSDRFSAERPKGSFSTLEIQRTEQGDSAMYLCASSLIPRTSGNEQFFGPGTRLTVL.